Each of the 14 T cell receptor beta chains below was sequenced from the same sample in a study of beta chain features in type 1 diabetes. The sequenced template was cDNA made from the entire isolated RNA. Measured with immunoSEQ multiplex PCR; TCRdb has only the in-frame clones, and not every one. The data show fewer than 110,000 clones, under 30% seen once. Their target antigens are unknown. Study-level results: Patients with Type 1 diabetes showed moderately but significantly shorter TCRB CDR3s in all four CD4+ subsets.

Input material: central memory CD4+ T cells from blood. Every receptor here comes from a woman in her late teens or twenties with type 1 diabetes.

This clone showed up just a few times. J is TRBJ2-3 and V is TRBV29-1; possible D gene TRBD1, 5 bases. CDR1 and CDR2 from the germline V gene are SQVTM and ANQGSEA. Trimming took off 4 bases at V and 6 bases at J, with 14 bases between the two ends. CDR3 length: 13 amino acids. In nucleotides, the CDR3 is TGCAGCGTTGTTCAAGGGGCCGGCGATACGCAGTATTTT. This codes for CSVVQGAGDTQYF.

The chain uses TRBV30 and TRBJ2-3; possibly TRBD2 for D (6 bases). The V and J ends lost 1 base and 0 bases respectively, with 11 bases between them. Germline V CDR1 and CDR2: GTSNPN, SVGIG (reference sequence). This CDR3 contains 15 residues. The CDR3 nucleotides read TGTGCCTGGAGTGCCTCCGGGACTAGCACAGATACGCAGTATTTT. It encodes CAWSASGTSTDTQYF.

The chain recombines TRBV30 with TRBJ2-1; 15 bases map to TRBD2. Trimming removed 3 bases from V and 9 bases from J; junction bases left unmatched: 6. The CDR3 loop spans 15 amino acids. Germline CDR1 is GTSNPN and CDR2 is SVGIG (reference sequence). For the CDR3, the DNA is TGTGCCTGGAGCAATAAGGGACTAGCGGGAGGTGAGCAGTTCTTC. Translation gives CAWSNKGLAGGEQFF.

The V call is TRBV7-2, the J call TRBJ1-1; 7 bases map to TRBD1. J was trimmed by 11 bases and V by 5 bases; bases with no gene match: 17. Per the germline V gene, CDR1 is SGHTA and CDR2 is FQGNSA. This CDR3 has 15 amino acids. The CDR3 loop reads CASSPLVSGTVFAFF. The CDR3 coding sequence is TGTGCCAGCAGCCCACTCGTTTCCGGGACAGTCTTCGCTTTCTTT.

This clone turned up a few times. The chain has TRBV18 and TRBJ1-1, with a possible D match to TRBD1 (6 bases). CDR1 is KGHSH, CDR2 LQKENI, per germline. CDR3 length equals 14 residues. Deletions cut 2 bases from V and 4 bases from J, with 11 bases between. This CDR3 reads CASSPNRVGTEAFF. The CDR3 bases are TGTGCCAGCTCACCAAACAGGGTGGGCACTGAAGCTTTCTTT. The full variable domain, with the rest looked up from reference TRBV18 and TRBJ1-1, is NAGVMQNPRHLVRRRGQEARLRCSPMKGHSHVYWYRQLPEEGLKFMVYLQKENIIDESGMPKERFSAEFPKEGPSILRIQQVVRGDSAAYFCASSPNRVGTEAFFGQGTRLTVV.

This chain uses TRBV18 with TRBJ2-3; TRBD1 matches at 9 bases. CDR3 length: 16 residues. V was pared by 0 bases and J by 5 bases, with 6 bases of the junction left unmatched. Germline V gene sequence: CDR1 KGHSH, CDR2 LQKENI. CDR3 loop: CASSPPRTGGQDTQYF. For the CDR3, the DNA is TGTGCCAGCTCACCACCGCGAACAGGGGGCCAAGATACGCAGTATTTT.

V and J are TRBV11-2 and TRBJ2-1, with a possible D match to TRBD1 (5 bases). Germline values: CDR1 SGHAT, CDR2 FQNNGV. The germline V and J ends were trimmed by 1 base and 5 bases, with 12 bases remaining between them. CDR3 size: 15 residues. The DNA for the CDR3 is TGTGCCAGCAGCTTAGCGAGGCAGGGCCACAATGAGCAGTTCTTC. This sequence encodes CASSLARQGHNEQFF.

This clone was counted a few times. DNA of the CDR3: TGTGCCAGCAGCCAGGCCGCCGGACAGATTGAAGCTTTCTTT. Its translation: CASSQAAGQIEAFF. J is TRBJ1-1 and V is TRBV7-9; a weak D match, TRBD1 (6 bases). Trimming took 5 bases from V and 7 from J, leaving 17 bases between them. Germline loops: CDR1 SEHNR, CDR2 FQNEAQ (reference sequence). CDR3 length: 14 amino acids.

The rearrangement links TRBV18 to TRBJ1-5, with TRBD1 as a possible D gene (5 bases). Germline CDR1 and CDR2: KGHSH and LQKENI. V was shortened by 3 bases and J by 6 bases, with 21 bases between the two germline ends. CDR3 length: 17 amino acids. CDR3 protein: CASSPSISGQGGQPQHF. The CDR3 nucleotides are TGTGCCAGCTCACCGAGCATCTCGGGGCAGGGAGGTCAGCCCCAGCATTTT. The full variable domain, rest sourced from reference TRBV18 and TRBJ1-5, is NAGVMQNPRHLVRRRGQEARLRCSPMKGHSHVYWYRQLPEEGLKFMVYLQKENIIDESGMPKERFSAEFPKEGPSILRIQQVVRGDSAAYFCASSPSISGQGGQPQHFGDGTRLSIL.

This clone was seen more than once but under ten times. The J gene is TRBJ2-6, the V gene TRBV28; TRBD1 is a possible D gene (5 bases). V was trimmed by 7 bases and J by 0 bases, leaving 19 bases between them. CDR3 length: 18 residues. CDR1 and CDR2 (germline): MDHEN, SYDVKM. CDR3 in amino acids: CASTQWAPGYSGANVLTF. The CDR3 nucleotides read TGTGCCAGCACCCAGTGGGCCCCAGGGTACTCTGGGGCCAACGTCCTGACTTTC.

This clone was recorded a few times. The genes are TRBV21-1 and TRBJ2-1; the table's D call TRBD2 went unverified against the DNA. TRBV21-1 counts as a pseudogene. The CDR3 covers 16 residues. This chain's CDR3 is CASSKSGGPSYNEQFF. The CDR3 DNA follows: TGTGCCAGCAGCAAATCGGGCGGGCCCTCCTACAATGAGCAGTTCTTC.

A few counts support this clone. The chain carries TRBV30 and TRBJ2-1; D remains ambiguous. This CDR3 contains 14 residues. Germline assignment: CDR1 GTSNPN and CDR2 SVGIG (reference sequence). Trimming cost V 5 bases and J 0 bases, with 11 bases left between them. CDR3 region: CAWSSYSSYNEQFF. CDR3 sequence (DNA): TGTGCCTGGTCCTCGTACAGCTCCTACAATGAGCAGTTCTTC.

This clone came up a few times. V is TRBV6-6 and J is TRBJ1-2; 7 positions agree with TRBD1. In germline, CDR1 is MNHNY, CDR2 SVGAGI (reference sequence). The V and J ends lost 2 bases and 4 bases, in that order; junction bases with no gene match: 4. This CDR3 region has 14 residues. The DNA for the CDR3 is TGTGCCAGCAGTTACGACAGGGTGACCTATGGCTACACCTTC. Encoded protein: CASSYDRVTYGYTF.

This clone appeared a few times. The chain employs TRBV28 and TRBJ1-6; D possibly corresponds to TRBD1 (6 bases). Germline V gene data show CDR1 as MDHEN and CDR2 as SYDVKM. The CDR3 is 16 residues long. V was clipped by 5 bases and J by 6 bases, with 17 bases between them. CDR3 amino acids: CASSPRTDRPNSPLHF. The CDR3 DNA reads as TGTGCCAGCAGTCCGCGGACAGACAGACCTAATTCACCCCTCCACTTT.